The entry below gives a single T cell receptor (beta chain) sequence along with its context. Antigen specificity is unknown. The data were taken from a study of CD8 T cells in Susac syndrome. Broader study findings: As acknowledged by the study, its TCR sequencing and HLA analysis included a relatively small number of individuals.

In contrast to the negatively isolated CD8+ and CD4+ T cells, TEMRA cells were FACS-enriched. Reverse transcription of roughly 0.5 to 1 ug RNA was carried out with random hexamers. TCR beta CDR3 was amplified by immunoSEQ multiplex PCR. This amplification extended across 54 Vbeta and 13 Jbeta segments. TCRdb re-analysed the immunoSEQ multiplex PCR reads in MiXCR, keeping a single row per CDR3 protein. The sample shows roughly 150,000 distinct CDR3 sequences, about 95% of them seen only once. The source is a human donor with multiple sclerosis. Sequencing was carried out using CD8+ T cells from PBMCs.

CDR3 protein: CASSLAPGSSYNEQFF. In DNA form, the CDR3 reads TGTGCCAGCAGCTTAGCGCCGGGGAGCTCCTACAATGAGCAGTTCTTC. The chain employs TRBV7-8 and TRBJ2-1; D may be TRBD2 (5 bases). This CDR3 contains 16 residues. V was cut by 0 bases and J by 0 bases, with 9 bases left in between. Looked up from germline, CDR1 is SGHVS and CDR2 is FQNEAQ.